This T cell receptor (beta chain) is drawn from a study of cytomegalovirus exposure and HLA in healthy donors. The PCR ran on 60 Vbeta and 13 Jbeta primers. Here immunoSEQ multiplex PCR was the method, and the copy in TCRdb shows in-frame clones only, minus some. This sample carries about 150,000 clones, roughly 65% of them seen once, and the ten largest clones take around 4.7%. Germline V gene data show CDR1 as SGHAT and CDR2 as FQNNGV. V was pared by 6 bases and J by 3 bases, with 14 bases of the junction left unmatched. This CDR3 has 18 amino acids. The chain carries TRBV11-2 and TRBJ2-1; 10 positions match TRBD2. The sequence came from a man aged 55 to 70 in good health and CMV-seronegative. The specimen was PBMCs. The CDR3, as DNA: TGTGCCAGCAGACTGGGGCTAGCGGGAGCCCAAGACTACAATGAGCAGTTCTTC. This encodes CASRLGLAGAQDYNEQFF.